Shown below are 31 T cell receptor beta chains from a single sample sequenced in a study of response to subunit inactivated influenza vaccine. One entry per CDR3 protein results from TCRdb running MiXCR on the RT-PCR reads. The sample has about 500,000 distinct CDR3 sequences; approximately 16% are singletons. The specimen was CD4+ T cells sorted from PBMCs, collected less than 30 months after vaccination. The receptors originated from a man aged 50-75 years who received an inactivated influenza vaccine.

The chain couples TRBV6-1 to TRBJ2-2; TRBD2 is a possible D gene (5 bases). Germline-derived CDR1 and CDR2 are MNHNS and SASEGT. The CDR3 has 15 residues. The germline V and J ends were trimmed by 4 bases and 2 bases, with 11 bases remaining between them. CDR3 in amino acids: CASSVISGNTGELFF. CDR3 DNA: TGTGCCAGCAGTGTGATTTCGGGAAACACCGGGGAGCTGTTTTTT.

The chain carries TRBV25-1 and TRBJ1-3, with a weak D call TRBD1 (6 bases). V dropped 1 base and J dropped 0 bases, with 13 bases sitting between them. The CDR3 spans 17 residues. Germline assignment: CDR1 MGHDK and CDR2 SYGVNS. The CDR3 DNA reads TGTGCCAGCAGTGAATCTCGTACAGGGTTCTCTGGAAACACCATATATTTT. Translating gives CASSESRTGFSGNTIYF.

In this sample, this clonotype turned up a few times. This chain uses TRBV7-9 with TRBJ2-1; 12 nucleotides match TRBD2. After removal of 5 bases from V and 7 bases from J, the junction contained 9 bases not matched to a gene. Germline loops: CDR1 SEHNR, CDR2 FQNEAQ (reference sequence). The CDR3 is 16 residues long. The CDR3 reads CASSPRLAGVINEQFF. The DNA of the CDR3 is TGTGCCAGCAGCCCTCGACTAGCGGGGGTTATTAATGAGCAGTTCTTC. The whole variable domain, filled in from reference TRBV7-9 and TRBJ2-1, reads DTGVSQNPRHKITKRGQNVTFRCDPISEHNRLYWYRQTLGQGPEFLTYFQNEAQLEKSRLLSDRFSAERPKGSFSTLEIQRTEQGDSAMYLCASSPRLAGVINEQFFGPGTRLTVL.

Only a few counts were recorded for this clonotype. The rearrangement links TRBV12-3 or TRBV12-4 to TRBJ2-1, with 11 bases fitting TRBD2. The CDR3 is made up of 15 amino acids. J lost 6 bases, V lost 6 bases, and 7 bases had no gene match. CDR3 nucleotide sequence: TGTGCCAGCAGACCGGGACTAGCGGCTTCCAATGAGCAGTTCTTC. This translates into CASRPGLAASNEQFF.

The genes are TRBV2 and TRBJ2-5; possible D gene TRBD2, 6 bases. The CDR3 covers 14 residues. The V end was cut by 6 bases, the J end by 3 bases, with 14 bases between. The germline gives CDR1 SNHLY, CDR2 FYNNEI. CDR3: CASRVGGMKETQYF. DNA for the CDR3: TGTGCCAGCAGGGTCGGCGGGATGAAAGAGACCCAGTACTTC.

This clonotype came up many times. This sequence joins TRBV20-1 and TRBJ1-4; 9 bases match TRBD1. Germline CDR1 and CDR2: DFQATT and SNEGSKA (reference sequence). The CDR3 length is 18 residues. Losses at the gene ends were 0 bases for V and 0 bases for J; bases not matched to a gene: 8. CDR3 residues: CSARDLGTGSATNEKLFF. CDR3 coding DNA: TGCAGTGCTAGAGATTTGGGGACAGGGAGTGCAACTAATGAAAAACTGTTTTTT.

This clonotype showed up just a few times. The rearrangement uses TRBV6-1 and TRBJ2-3, with D hard to call. V was trimmed by 2 bases and J by 0 bases, leaving 6 bases between them. This CDR3 contains 14 residues. Germline-derived CDR1 and CDR2 are MNHNS and SASEGT. CDR3 sequence reads: CASSERQSTDTQYF. Here the CDR3 DNA reads TGTGCCAGCAGTGAACGCCAGAGCACAGATACGCAGTATTTT.

The chain carries TRBV7-2 and TRBJ2-5; D is perhaps TRBD2 (7 bases). This CDR3 contains 16 residues. Trimming pared 0 bases from V and 4 bases from J, leaving 15 bases between. Germline V CDR1 and CDR2: SGHTA, FQGNSA. The CDR3 reads CASSLAELGGRETQYF. CDR3 bases: TGTGCCAGCAGCTTAGCGGAGTTGGGGGGGCGAGAGACCCAGTACTTC.

The chain joins TRBV9 to TRBJ2-1, with 7 bases identical to TRBD2. After removal of 5 bases from V and 0 bases from J, the junction contained 5 bases not matched to a gene. The CDR3 extends over 15 amino acids. The germline V gene encodes CDR1 SGDLS and CDR2 YYNGEE. Here the CDR3 reads CASRRGGGSYNEQFF. The CDR3 nucleotides read TGTGCCAGCAGGCGGGGCGGGGGCTCCTACAATGAGCAGTTCTTC. Combining the CDR3 with reference TRBV9 and TRBJ2-1 gives the whole variable domain DSGVTQTPKHLITATGQRVTLRCSPRSGDLSVYWYQQSLDQGLQFLIQYYNGEERAKGNILERFSAQQFPDLHSELNLSSLELGDSALYFCASRRGGGSYNEQFFGPGTRLTVL.

In its sample, this clonotype was seen a few times. This sequence joins TRBV7-9 and TRBJ2-3; D remains ambiguous. V shed 7 bases and J shed 2 bases, with 10 bases lying between them. Germline CDR1 and CDR2: SEHNR and FQNEAQ (reference sequence). CDR3 size: 13 residues. CDR3 in amino acids: CASTLGTTDTQYF. The CDR3 bases are TGTGCCAGCACCTTGGGAACCACAGATACGCAGTATTTT.

CDR3 nucleotide sequence: TGCGCCAGCAGCCAAGATCTTGGGACTAGCGGGTTTTTAGGGAGACCCTACGAGCAGTACTTC. The encoded protein is CASSQDLGTSGFLGRPYEQYF. This chain joins TRBV4-1 and TRBJ2-7; TRBD2 aligns across 12 bases. Germline-derived CDR1 and CDR2 are MGHRA and YSYEKL. The J segment lost 2 bases and the V segment lost 0 bases, leaving 17 bases of the junction unmatched. The CDR3 loop spans 21 amino acids.

V is TRBV5-1 and J is TRBJ2-7; the match to TRBD1 covers 9 bases. With 0 bases clipped from V and 5 bases from J, the junction kept 6 bases outside the gene matches. CDR1 SGHRS and CDR2 YFSETQ come from the germline V gene. The CDR3 covers 15 residues. Here the CDR3 reads CASSLEDTGGNEQYF. The DNA of the CDR3 is TGCGCCAGCAGCTTGGAAGATACAGGGGGCAACGAGCAGTACTTC.

The genes are TRBV2 and TRBJ2-2; D unclear. CDR1 and CDR2 (germline): SNHLY, FYNNEI. V was shortened by 4 bases and J by 7 bases, with 10 bases between the two germline ends. The CDR3 is 13 residues long. The CDR3 region is CASSVESVGELFF. CDR3 nucleotide sequence: TGTGCCAGCAGTGTTGAGTCGGTCGGGGAGCTGTTTTTT.

V usage is TRBV20-1 and J usage is TRBJ1-6, with 7 bases that match TRBD1. Germline assignment: CDR1 DFQATT and CDR2 SNEGSKA (reference sequence). V was clipped by 6 bases and J by 3 bases; unmatched bases: 11. This CDR3 contains 16 residues. CDR3 loop: CSAERGPRVYNSPLHF. CDR3 nucleotides: TGCAGTGCCGAGAGGGGGCCGAGGGTCTATAATTCACCCCTCCACTTT.

As for this clonotype: An end of the junction differs from the germline gene, which may be a read error. V and J are TRBV7-7 and TRBJ2-5, with D possibly TRBD1 on 5 matching bases. The CDR3 has 14 amino acids. The germline V gene has CDR1 SSHAT and CDR2 FNYEAQ (reference sequence). In DNA, the CDR3 is TGTGCTAGCAGCCCGACAGTGCGTCAAGAGACCCAGTACTTC. This sequence encodes CASSPTVRQETQYF.

There are a few counts of this clonotype. V usage is TRBV20-1 and J usage is TRBJ1-2; 7 bases are a match to TRBD1. The length of the CDR3 is 11 residues. CDR1 is DFQATT, CDR2 SNEGSKA, per germline (reference sequence). J gave up 7 bases and V 7 bases, and 6 bases lay outside the gene matches. The CDR3 coding sequence is TGCAGTGTCCAGGGGGTCGGTGGCTACACCTTC. Protein: CSVQGVGGYTF.

This clonotype came up many times. The chain employs TRBV19 and TRBJ2-1, with 7 bases identical to TRBD2. Trimming cost V 2 bases and J 4 bases; bases outside gene matches: 11. The CDR3 has 17 amino acids. CDR1 is LNHDA and CDR2 is SQIVND in the germline V gene (reference sequence). The CDR3 reads CASSIRSGLGPYNEQFF. In DNA, the CDR3 is TGTGCCAGTAGTATAAGGTCCGGACTAGGACCTTACAATGAGCAGTTCTTC.

This chain links TRBV7-3 with TRBJ2-7; 9 positions agree with TRBD2. The CDR3 sequence is 15 residues long. With 5 bases clipped from V and 3 bases from J, the junction kept 8 bases outside the gene matches. Germline values: CDR1 SGHTA, CDR2 FQGTGA. CDR3 nucleotides: TGTGCCAGCAGCCCTCGTGGTAGCGGGAGCTACGAGCAGTACTTC. Encoded protein: CASSPRGSGSYEQYF.

The V and J genes are TRBV7-2 and TRBJ1-2; D is perhaps TRBD1 (5 bases). The CDR3 covers 13 residues. The V gene's germline CDR1 is SGHTA and CDR2 FQGNSA. V shed 4 bases and J shed 4 bases, with 10 bases lying between them. The CDR3 sequence is CASSSSRVYGYTF. The CDR3 DNA reads TGTGCCAGCAGCTCTAGCAGGGTCTATGGCTACACCTTC.

The J gene is TRBJ2-2, the V gene TRBV27; no reliable D call. V was cut by 6 bases and J by 0 bases, with 17 bases left in between. Looked up from germline, CDR1 is MNHEY and CDR2 is SMNVEV (reference sequence). CDR3 length equals 17 residues. The DNA of the CDR3 is TGTGCCAGCAGGATAATGATGACTGGCCCGAACACCGGGGAGCTGTTTTTT. It is translated as CASRIMMTGPNTGELFF.

This rearrangement joins TRBV20-1 to TRBJ2-3; D unresolved. Germline V gene data show CDR1 as DFQATT and CDR2 as SNEGSKA (reference sequence). The CDR3 loop spans 12 amino acids. The ends were cut back, 5 bases at V and 4 bases at J, with 10 bases in the middle. The CDR3 sequence is CSALVHSDTQYF. CDR3 coding DNA: TGCAGTGCTCTAGTTCATTCAGATACGCAGTATTTT.

V and J are TRBV20-1 and TRBJ2-3, with D possibly matching TRBD2 (6 bases). CDR3 length: 16 residues. Per the germline V gene, CDR1 is DFQATT and CDR2 is SNEGSKA (reference sequence). V lost 6 bases and J lost 1, with 20 bases in between. The DNA for the CDR3 is TGCAGTGCACTGAGCGGTGGAACGGGGGGCACAGATACGCAGTATTTT. Protein product: CSALSGGTGGTDTQYF.

The chain carries TRBV10-3 and TRBJ2-1; possibly TRBD2 for D (6 bases). The CDR3 has 16 amino acids. The ends were cut back, 3 bases at V and 0 bases at J, with 12 bases in the middle. Germline CDR1 is ENHRY and CDR2 is SYGVKD. The DNA of the CDR3 is TGTGCCATCAGTGAACGGGAGAAGAGCTCCTACAATGAGCAGTTCTTC. This codes for CAISEREKSSYNEQFF.

The chain employs TRBV5-4 and TRBJ2-4, with 7 nucleotides matching TRBD2. The CDR3 consists of 16 residues. The V segment lost 3 bases and the J segment 0 bases; nucleotides outside the gene matches: 6. Germline V gene data show CDR1 as SGHNT and CDR2 as YYREEE (reference sequence). DNA for the CDR3: TGTGCCAGCAGCTCAGCGGGGCGACTAGCCAAAAACATTCAGTACTTC. This sequence encodes CASSSAGRLAKNIQYF. The full variable domain, with the rest looked up from reference TRBV5-4 and TRBJ2-4, is ETGVTQSPTHLIKTRGQQVTLRCSSQSGHNTVSWYQQALGQGPQFIFQYYREEENGRGNFPPRFSGLQFPNYSSELNVNALELDDSALYLCASSSAGRLAKNIQYFGAGTRLSVL.

This chain joins TRBV12-3 or TRBV12-4 and TRBJ2-7; the D gene is possibly TRBD2 (6 bases). The V and J ends lost 0 bases and 8 bases respectively, with 14 bases between them. There are 14 residues in the CDR3. In nucleotides, the CDR3 is TGTGCCAGCAGTTTAGCGGGGACTTTTCGTCAGCAGTACTTC. As protein: CASSLAGTFRQQYF.

This clonotype was found many times. The V and J genes are TRBV4-3 and TRBJ1-4, with D possibly TRBD1 on 6 matching bases. Trimming shortened V by 3 bases and J by 5 bases, and 16 bases separated the two germline ends. CDR3 size: 16 residues. CDR1 LGHNA and CDR2 YSLEER come from the germline V gene. CDR3 in amino acids: CASSHDADSWNEKLFF. For the CDR3, the DNA is TGCGCCAGCAGCCACGACGCGGACAGCTGGAATGAAAAACTGTTTTTT.

This clonotype was picked up a small number of times. This rearrangement joins TRBV27 to TRBJ2-5, with 8 nucleotides matching TRBD1. Germline V gives CDR1 MNHEY, CDR2 SMNVEV (reference sequence). Trimming at V came to 4 bases and at J to 5 bases, leaving 12 bases not matched to a gene. There are 16 residues in the CDR3. The CDR3 is CASSSYRQGNRETQYF. The CDR3 DNA reads as TGTGCCAGCAGTTCCTACCGACAGGGGAATAGGGAGACCCAGTACTTC.

This chain uses TRBV20-1 with TRBJ1-5, with TRBD1 matching 7 bases. V shed 3 bases, J shed 0 bases, and the junction held 5 bases outside the gene matches. CDR1 is DFQATT, CDR2 SNEGSKA, per germline (reference sequence). The CDR3 covers 15 residues. CDR3 DNA sequence: TGCAGTGCTAGCAGGGGGGATAATAGCAATCAGCCCCAGCATTTT. It codes for CSASRGDNSNQPQHF.

In regard to this clonotype: Its ends do not fully match the called genes, so a read error is possible. The V and J genes are TRBV20-1 and TRBJ2-3; D remains unclear. This CDR3 comprises 14 residues. Germline CDR1 DFQATT, CDR2 SNEGSKA (reference sequence). The CDR3 DNA follows: TGCAGTGCGAGAGGCCTTCTCCGCACAGATACGCAGTATTTT. Its translation is CSARGLLRTDTQYF.

This clonotype occurred a few times. The chain recombines TRBV15 with TRBJ1-5; D uncertain. The CDR3 is 16 residues long. Trimming shortened V by 0 bases and J by 3 bases, and 12 bases separated the two germline ends. Germline V CDR1 and CDR2: LNHNV, YYDKDF (reference sequence). CDR3 bases: TGTGCCACCAGCAGAGAAAACATACTGAACAATCAGCCCCAGCATTTT. Its translation is CATSRENILNNQPQHF.

Many counts were recorded for this clonotype. The chain has TRBV5-1 and TRBJ2-7; the match to TRBD2 covers 8 bases. Germline CDR1 and CDR2: SGHRS and YFSETQ. Losses at the gene ends were 3 bases for V and 4 bases for J; bases not matched to a gene: 3. The CDR3 has 13 residues. The CDR3, as DNA: TGCGCCAGCAGCTCGACTAGCGATTACGAGCAGTACTTC. This gives the protein CASSSTSDYEQYF. The full variable domain, in which reference TRBV5-1 and TRBJ2-7 provide the parts outside the CDR3, is KAGVTQTPRYLIKTRGQQVTLSCSPISGHRSVSWYQQTPGQGLQFLFEYFSETQRNKGNFPGRFSGRQFSNSRSEMNVSTLELGDSALYLCASSSTSDYEQYFGPGTRLTVT.